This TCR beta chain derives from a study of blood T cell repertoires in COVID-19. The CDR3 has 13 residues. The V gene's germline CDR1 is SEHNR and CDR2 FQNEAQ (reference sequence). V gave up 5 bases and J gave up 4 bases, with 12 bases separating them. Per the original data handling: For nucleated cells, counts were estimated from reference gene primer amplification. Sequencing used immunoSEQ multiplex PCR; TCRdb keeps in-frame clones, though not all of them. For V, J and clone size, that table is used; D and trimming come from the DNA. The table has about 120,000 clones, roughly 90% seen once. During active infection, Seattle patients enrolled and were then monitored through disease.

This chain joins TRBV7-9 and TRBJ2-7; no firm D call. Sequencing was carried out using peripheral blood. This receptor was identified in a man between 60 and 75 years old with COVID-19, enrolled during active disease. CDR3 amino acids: CASSRLSDYEQYF. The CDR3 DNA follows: TGTGCCAGCAGCCGGCTAAGCGATTACGAGCAGTACTTC.